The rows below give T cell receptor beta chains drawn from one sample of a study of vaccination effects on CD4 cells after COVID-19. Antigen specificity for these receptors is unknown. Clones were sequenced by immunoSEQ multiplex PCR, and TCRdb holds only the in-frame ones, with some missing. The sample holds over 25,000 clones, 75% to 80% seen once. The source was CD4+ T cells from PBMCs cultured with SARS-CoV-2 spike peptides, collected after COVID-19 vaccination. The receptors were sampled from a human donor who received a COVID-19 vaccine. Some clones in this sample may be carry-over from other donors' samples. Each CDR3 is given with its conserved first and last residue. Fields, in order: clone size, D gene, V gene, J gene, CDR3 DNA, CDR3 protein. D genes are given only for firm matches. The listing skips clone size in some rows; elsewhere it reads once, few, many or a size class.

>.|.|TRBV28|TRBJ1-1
TGTGCCAGCAGTTTATTTCGGGGGGCCACTGAAGCTTTCTTT
CASSLFRGATEAFF
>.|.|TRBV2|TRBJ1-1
TGTGCCAGCACAGCAAGGTTTTTGAACACTGAAGCTTTCTTT
CASTARFLNTEAFF
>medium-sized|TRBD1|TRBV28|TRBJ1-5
TGTGCCAGCAGTTCGGGACAGGGGGTACGAAGCAATCAGCCCCAGCATTTT
CASSSGQGVRSNQPQHF
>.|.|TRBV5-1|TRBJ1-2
TGCGCCAGCAGCTTACAGGGAGAGAACTATGGCTACACCTTC
CASSLQGENYGYTF
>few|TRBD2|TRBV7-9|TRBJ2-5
TGTGCCAGCAGCTTAGCGCTTGCGCGGGGGGGCGAAAACCAAGAGACCCAGTACTTC
CASSLALARGGENQETQYF
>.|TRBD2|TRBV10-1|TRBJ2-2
TGCGCCAGCAGTGACCGAAGCGGGGGGGCCACCGGGGAGCTGTTTTTT
CASSDRSGGATGELFF
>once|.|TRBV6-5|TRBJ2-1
TGTGCCAGCGGGCGGAGCCGACAGGGAGGGAATGAGCAGTTCTTC
CASGRSRQGGNEQFF
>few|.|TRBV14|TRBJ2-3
TGTGCCAGCAGCCAAGCAGATACGCAGTATTTT
CASSQADTQYF
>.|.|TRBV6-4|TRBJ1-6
TGTGCCAGCAGTGATAATAATTCACCCCTCCACTTT
CASSDNNSPLHF
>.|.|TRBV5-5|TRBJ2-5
TGTGCCAGCAGCTTGGTTGAGGGCCGGGAGACCCAGTACTTC
CASSLVEGRETQYF
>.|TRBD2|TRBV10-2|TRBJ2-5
TGCGCCACCGGACGGACTAGCGGGGCTGGAGAGACCCAGTACTTC
CATGRTSGAGETQYF
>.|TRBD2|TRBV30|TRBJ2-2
TGTGCCTGGAGTCCCCGTGGAGGACTAGCGGGGGAGTACACCGGGGAGCTGTTTTTT
CAWSPRGGLAGEYTGELFF
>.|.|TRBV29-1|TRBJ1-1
TGCAGCGTATCAGGACAGAACACTGAAGCTTCCTTT
CSVSGQNTEASF
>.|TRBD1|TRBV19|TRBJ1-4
TGTGCCAGTAGTTTATATACAGGGGGCACTAATGAAAAACTGTTTTTT
CASSLYTGGTNEKLFF
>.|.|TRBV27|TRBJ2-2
TGTGCCAGCAGTTTATATGGCGGTTCGAACACCGGGGAGCTGTTTTTT
CASSLYGGSNTGELFF
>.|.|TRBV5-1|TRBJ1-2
TGCGCCAGCAGCTTGGGGGGAGGCGGCAACTATGGCTACACCTTC
CASSLGGGGNYGYTF
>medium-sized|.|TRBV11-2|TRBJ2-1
TGTGCCAGCAGCTTTCAGGGGTACGGGAACTCCTACAATGAGCAGTTCTTC
CASSFQGYGNSYNEQFF
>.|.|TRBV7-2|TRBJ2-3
TGTGCCAGCAGCTTAGTAGGACAGATTAGCACAGATACGCAGTATTTT
CASSLVGQISTDTQYF
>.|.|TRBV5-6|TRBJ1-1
TGTGCCAGCTGCCAGTTCTGGGACGGCAGTGAAGCTTTCTTT
CASCQFWDGSEAFF
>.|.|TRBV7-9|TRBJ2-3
TGTGCCAGCAGCTTATCTAGGAACTCTCTGTATTTT
CASSLSRNSLYF
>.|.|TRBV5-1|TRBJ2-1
TGCGCCAGCAGCTTCGGGAGTAACAATGAGCAGTTCTTC
CASSFGSNNEQFF
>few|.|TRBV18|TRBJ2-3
TGTGCCAGCTCACCAGCAGTCCAGACAGATACGCAGTATTTT
CASSPAVQTDTQYF
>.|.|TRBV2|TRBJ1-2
TGTGCCAGCAGGGGCAGGGGCCTTCCCTATGGCTACACCTTC
CASRGRGLPYGYTF
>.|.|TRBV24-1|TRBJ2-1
TGTGCCACCAGTGACTCCCGTAGGGGGTCAAATGAGCAGTTCTTC
CATSDSRRGSNEQFF
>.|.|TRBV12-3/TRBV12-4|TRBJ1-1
TGTGCCAGCAGTTTTCTACGGTACACTGAAGCTTTCTTT
CASSFLRYTEAFF
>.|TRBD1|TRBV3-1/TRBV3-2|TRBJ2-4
TGTGCCAGCAGCCCGCAGGGGGCCGGCAAAAACATTCAGTACTTC
CASSPQGAGKNIQYF
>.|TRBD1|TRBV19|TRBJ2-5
TGTGCCAGTAGAGGACAGGTTAGAGAGACCCAGTACTTC
CASRGQVRETQYF
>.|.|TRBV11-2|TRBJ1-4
TGTGCCAGCAGCCAACAGGGTAATGAAAAACTGTTTTTT
CASSQQGNEKLFF
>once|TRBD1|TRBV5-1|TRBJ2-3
TGCGCCAGCAGCTTGGCCCCAGGGGGCTGGAGCACAGATACGCAGTATTTT
CASSLAPGGWSTDTQYF
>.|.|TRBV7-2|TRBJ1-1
TGTGCCAGCAGCCAGTCCGACGGGCGATCTGAAGCTTTCTTT
CASSQSDGRSEAFF
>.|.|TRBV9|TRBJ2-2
TGTGCCAGCAGCGTAGTGTCGAACACCGGGGAGCTGTTTTTT
CASSVVSNTGELFF
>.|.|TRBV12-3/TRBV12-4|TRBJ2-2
TGTGCCAGCAGTTTGAGGCTCGGGGAGCTGTTTTTT
CASSLRLGELFF
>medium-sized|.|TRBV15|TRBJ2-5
TGTGCCACCAGCCAAAGTCAGGGTTGGGAGACCCAGTACTTC
CATSQSQGWETQYF
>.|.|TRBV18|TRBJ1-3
TGTGCCAGCTCTCCCCTCTCCCTGGCAGGGATCGTCGGAAACACCATATATTTT
CASSPLSLAGIVGNTIYF
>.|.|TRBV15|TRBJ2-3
TGTGCCACCAGCAGAGATCAGGGAGGCCCAGATACGCAGTATTTT
CATSRDQGGPDTQYF
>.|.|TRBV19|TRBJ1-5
TGTGCCAGTAGTATTTATGTTTATAGCAATCAGCCCCAGCATTTT
CASSIYVYSNQPQHF
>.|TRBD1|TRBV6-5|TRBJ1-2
TGTGCCAGCAGGTCAGGGGGCAACTATGGCTACACCTTC
CASRSGGNYGYTF
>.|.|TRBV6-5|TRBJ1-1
TGTGCCAGCAGAGTAGGGGAGACTGAAGCTTTCTTT
CASRVGETEAFF
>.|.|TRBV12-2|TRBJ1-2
TGTGCAAGTCGCTTCTTTGCCAGGGGAGACGGCTACACCTTC
CASRFFARGDGYTF
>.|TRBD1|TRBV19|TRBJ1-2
TGTGCCAGTAGTCCACTCCCGGGACAGGGCCCTAAGGGCTATGGCTACACCTTC
CASSPLPGQGPKGYGYTF
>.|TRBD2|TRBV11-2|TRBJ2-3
TGTGCCAGCACCTTCACTAGCGGGGGGTACACAGATACGCAGTATTTT
CASTFTSGGYTDTQYF
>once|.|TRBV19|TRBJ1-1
TGTGCCAGTAGTCCGCGGGCCAATCCGGGGAACACTGAAGCTTTCTTT
CASSPRANPGNTEAFF
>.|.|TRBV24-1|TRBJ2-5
TGTGCCACCAGTGACTCGGCCAGGGCCAAAGAGACCCAGTACTTC
CATSDSARAKETQYF
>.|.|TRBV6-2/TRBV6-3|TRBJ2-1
TGTGCCAGCAGTCAGGGCCCCAGGCAGTTCTTC
CASSQGPRQFF
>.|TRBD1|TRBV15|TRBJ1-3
TGTGCCACCAGCAGAGGACAGGGGGCGAGGGACACCATATATTTT
CATSRGQGARDTIYF
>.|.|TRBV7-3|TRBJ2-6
TGTGCCAGCAGCTTAAGGAGTACCCTCTCTAATGGGGCCAACGTCCTGACTTTC
CASSLRSTLSNGANVLTF
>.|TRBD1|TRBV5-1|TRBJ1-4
TGCGCCAGCAGCCCCGGACAGGGGTCAGTAGGGAATGAAAAACTGTTTTTT
CASSPGQGSVGNEKLFF
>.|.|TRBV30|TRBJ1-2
TGTGCCTGGAGCGCGGGACTTCTCTATGGCTACACCTTC
CAWSAGLLYGYTF
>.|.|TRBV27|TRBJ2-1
TGTGCCAGCAGTCCCGCCGGGGCCTACAATGAGCAGTTCTTC
CASSPAGAYNEQFF
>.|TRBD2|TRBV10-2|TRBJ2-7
TGCGCCACACGGGCCAGCGGGGACTCCTACGAGCAGTACTTC
CATRASGDSYEQYF
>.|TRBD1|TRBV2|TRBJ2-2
TGTGCCAGCGCCACCGGGACAGATCGGAACACCGGGGAGCTGTTTTTT
CASATGTDRNTGELFF
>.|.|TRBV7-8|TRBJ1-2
TGTGCCAGCAGCCCCCAGATAGGGGTAAAGGGCTACACCTTC
CASSPQIGVKGYTF
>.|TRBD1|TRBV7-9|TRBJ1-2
TGTGCCAGCAGCACATCCCGGGACAGGGGGCGGGGGAACTATGGCTACACCTTC
CASSTSRDRGRGNYGYTF
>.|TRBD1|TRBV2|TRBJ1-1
TGTGCCAGCAGTTCGACAGGGGCGGGGTACACTGAAGCTTTCTTT
CASSSTGAGYTEAFF